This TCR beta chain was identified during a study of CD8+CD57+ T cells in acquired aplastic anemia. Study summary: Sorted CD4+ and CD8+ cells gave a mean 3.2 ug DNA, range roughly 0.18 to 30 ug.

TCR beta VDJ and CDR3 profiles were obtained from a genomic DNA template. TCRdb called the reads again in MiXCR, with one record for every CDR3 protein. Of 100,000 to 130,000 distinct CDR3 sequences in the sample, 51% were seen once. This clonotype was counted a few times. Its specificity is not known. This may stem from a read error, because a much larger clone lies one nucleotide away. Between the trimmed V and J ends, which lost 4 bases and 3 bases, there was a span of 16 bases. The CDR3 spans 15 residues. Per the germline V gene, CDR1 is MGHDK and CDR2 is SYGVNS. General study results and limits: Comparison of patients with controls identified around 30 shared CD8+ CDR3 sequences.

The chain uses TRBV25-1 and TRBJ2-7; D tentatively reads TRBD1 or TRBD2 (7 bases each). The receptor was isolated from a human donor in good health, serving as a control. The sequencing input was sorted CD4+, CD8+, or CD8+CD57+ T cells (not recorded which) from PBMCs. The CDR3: CASSGGGRGFYEQYF. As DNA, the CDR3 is TGTGCCAGCAGTGGGGGGGGCAGGGGGTTCTACGAGCAGTACTTC.